This T cell receptor (beta chain) was observed in a study of T cells in Graves' hyperthyroidism and ophthalmopathy. Study-level findings and limits: Blood also held most thyroid clonotypes expanded beyond 0.001. The model made its ophthalmopathy prediction, and onset followed a median roughly 6.5 months later.

Template material for amplifying TCR beta CDR3 regions consisted of RNA transcripts. The TCR CDR3 first-round RT-PCR relied on the HTBI primer set. TCRdb reprocessed the multiplex PCR reads with MiXCR, giving one entry per CDR3 protein. This table holds hundreds of thousands of distinct CDR3 sequences, 40% to 55% found once. Per germline, CDR1 MGHDK and CDR2 SYGVNS. The CDR3 has 14 amino acids. V gave up 7 bases and J gave up 1 base, with 14 bases separating them. In patients aged 18 to 65, hyperthyroidism was newly diagnosed, with duration under 2 months. Exclusion followed for patients with uncontrolled infection, other autoimmune disease, pregnancy or lactation. Notes on this clonotype: What it binds is not known.

The sequenced sample consisted of peripheral blood or thyroid tissue (not recorded which). This TCR was recovered from a woman aged 18-29 years with Graves' hyperthyroidism. The chain joins TRBV25-1 to TRBJ2-7; D possibly corresponds to TRBD2 (5 bases). CDR3: CASKELEVSYEQYF. In DNA, the CDR3 is TGTGCCAGCAAGGAATTGGAGGTATCCTACGAGCAGTACTTC.